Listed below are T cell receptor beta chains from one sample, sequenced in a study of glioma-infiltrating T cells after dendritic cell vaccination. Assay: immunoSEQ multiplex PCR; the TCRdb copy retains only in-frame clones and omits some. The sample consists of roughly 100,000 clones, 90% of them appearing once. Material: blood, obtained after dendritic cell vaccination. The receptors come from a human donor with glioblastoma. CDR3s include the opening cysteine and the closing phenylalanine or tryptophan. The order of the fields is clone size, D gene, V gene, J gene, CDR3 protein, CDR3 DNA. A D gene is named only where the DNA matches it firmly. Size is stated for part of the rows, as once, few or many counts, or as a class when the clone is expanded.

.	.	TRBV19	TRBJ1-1	CASSIEGQGSAFF	TGTGCCAGTAGTATAGAAGGGCAGGGGAGTGCTTTCTTT
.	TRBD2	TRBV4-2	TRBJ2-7	CASSHGGVASYEQYF	TGTGCCAGCAGCCATGGGGGGGTGGCATCCTACGAGCAGTACTTC
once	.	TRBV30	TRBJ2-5	CAWNMNEAETQYF	TGTGCCTGGAACATGAACGAGGCCGAGACCCAGTACTTC
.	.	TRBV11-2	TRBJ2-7	CASSSGTKLYEQYF	TGTGCCAGCAGCTCCGGGACAAAACTCTACGAGCAGTACTTC
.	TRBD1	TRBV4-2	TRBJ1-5	CASSHTGGNQPQHF	TGTGCCAGCAGCCATACAGGGGGCAATCAGCCCCAGCATTTT
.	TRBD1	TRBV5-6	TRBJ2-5	CASSLGQGQETQYF	TGTGCCAGCAGCTTAGGACAGGGGCAAGAGACCCAGTACTTC
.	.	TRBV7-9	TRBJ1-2	CASSLDGLYGYTF	TGTGCCAGCAGCTTAGACGGACTCTATGGCTACACCTTC
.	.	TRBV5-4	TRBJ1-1	CASSINTGTEAFF	TGTGCCAGCAGCATAAACACGGGGACTGAAGCTTTCTTT
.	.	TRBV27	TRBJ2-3	CASSYSGSSTDTQYF	TGTGCCAGCAGTTACTCCGGGAGTAGCACAGATACGCAGTATTTT
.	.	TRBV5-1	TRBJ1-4	CASSLGTQENEKLFF	TGCGCCAGCAGCTTAGGAACACAGGAGAATGAAAAACTGTTTTTT
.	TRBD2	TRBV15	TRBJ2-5	CATSRESGSKETQYF	TGTGCCACCAGCAGAGAGAGCGGGAGTAAAGAGACCCAGTACTTC
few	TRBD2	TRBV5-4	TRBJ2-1	CASSSDGTSANEQFF	TGTGCCAGCAGCTCGGACGGGACTAGCGCCAATGAGCAGTTCTTC
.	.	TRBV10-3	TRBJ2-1	CAIRGDNEQFF	TGTGCCATCAGGGGCGACAATGAGCAGTTCTTC
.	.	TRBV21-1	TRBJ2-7	CASSKGDREIHEQYF	TGTGCCAGCAGCAAAGGAGATAGGGAGATCCACGAGCAGTACTTC
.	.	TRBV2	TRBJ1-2	CASIGTANYGYTF	TGTGCCAGCATAGGCACAGCTAACTATGGCTACACCTTC
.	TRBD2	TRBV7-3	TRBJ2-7	CASSDLRGDPYEQYF	TGTGCCAGCAGCGATCTGCGGGGGGACCCCTACGAGCAGTACTTC
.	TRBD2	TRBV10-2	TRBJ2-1	CASSELVAGYSYNEQFF	TGCGCCAGCAGTGAGTTGGTAGCGGGGTACTCCTACAATGAGCAGTTCTTC
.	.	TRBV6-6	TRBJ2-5	CASTTGQHQETQYF	TGTGCCAGCACCACCGGACAGCACCAAGAGACCCAGTACTTC
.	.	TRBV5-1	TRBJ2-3	CASSPGPSQEDTQYF	TGCGCCAGCAGCCCCGGTCCCTCCCAAGAGGATACGCAGTATTTT
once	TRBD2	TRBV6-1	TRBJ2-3	CASSEATSGPRDTQYF	TGTGCCAGCAGTGAAGCAACTAGCGGGCCAAGGGATACGCAGTATTTT
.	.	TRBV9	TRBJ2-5	CASSINAGQGTQYF	TGTGCCAGCAGCATAAATGCCGGTCAGGGGACCCAGTACTTC
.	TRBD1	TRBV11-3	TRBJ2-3	CASSLGTGAAADTQYF	TGTGCCAGCAGCTTAGGGACAGGGGCGGCGGCAGATACGCAGTATTTT
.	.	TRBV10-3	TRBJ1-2	CAISNLSELEGYTF	TGTGCCATCAGTAACCTTTCCGAACTGGAGGGCTACACCTTC
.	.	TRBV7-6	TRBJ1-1	CASSLETENTEAFF	TGTGCCAGCAGCTTGGAGACAGAGAACACTGAAGCTTTCTTT
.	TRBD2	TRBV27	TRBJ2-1	CASSRTSGAYNEQFF	TGTGCCAGCAGCCGGACTAGCGGGGCCTATAATGAGCAGTTCTTC
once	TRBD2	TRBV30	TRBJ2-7	CAWYPGLGSEQYF	TGTGCCTGGTATCCGGGACTAGGATCCGAGCAGTACTTC
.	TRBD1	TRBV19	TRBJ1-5	CASSGGQQGNQPQHF	TGTGCCAGTAGTGGGGGACAGCAGGGCAATCAGCCCCAGCATTTT
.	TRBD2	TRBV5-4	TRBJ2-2	CASSLTSGIFSGELFF	TGTGCCAGCAGCTTAACTAGCGGGATCTTTTCCGGGGAGCTGTTTTTT
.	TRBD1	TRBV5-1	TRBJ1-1	CASADPGGMNTEAFF	TGCGCCAGCGCGGATCCAGGGGGGATGAACACTGAAGCTTTCTTT
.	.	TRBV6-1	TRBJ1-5	CASSRQRDQPQHF	TGTGCCAGCAGCCGCCAGCGGGATCAGCCCCAGCATTTT
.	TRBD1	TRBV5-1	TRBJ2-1	CASSPGQGDIDEQFF	TGCGCCAGCAGTCCTGGACAGGGGGACATCGATGAGCAGTTCTTC
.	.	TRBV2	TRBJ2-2	CASSETSRAGELFF	TGTGCCAGCAGTGAGACGTCGAGGGCCGGGGAGCTGTTTTTT
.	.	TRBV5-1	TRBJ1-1	CASSLASVVNTEAFF	TGCGCCAGCAGCTTGGCCTCAGTCGTGAACACTGAAGCTTTCTTT
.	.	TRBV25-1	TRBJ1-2	CASSAEVDGYTF	TGTGCCAGCAGTGCGGAGGTGGATGGCTACACCTTC
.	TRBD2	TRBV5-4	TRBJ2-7	CASSGGLAGGSYEQYF	TGTGCCAGCAGCGGGGGGTTAGCGGGAGGCTCCTACGAGCAGTACTTC
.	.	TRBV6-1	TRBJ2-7	CASTRLSYEDEQYF	TGTGCCAGCACCCGCCTATCGTATGAAGACGAGCAGTACTTC
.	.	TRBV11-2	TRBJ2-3	CASSFFNGDTQYF	TGTGCCAGCAGCTTTTTTAACGGGGATACGCAGTATTTT
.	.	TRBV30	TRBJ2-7	CAWSAGQFYEQYF	TGTGCCTGGAGTGCGGGACAATTCTACGAGCAGTACTTC
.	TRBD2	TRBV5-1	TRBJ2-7	CASSTMPTSASSYEQYF	TGCGCCAGCAGCACAATGCCAACTAGCGCCAGCTCCTACGAGCAGTACTTC
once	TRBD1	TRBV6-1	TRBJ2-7	CASSETGVDTYEQYF	TGTGCCAGCAGTGAAACAGGGGTGGATACCTACGAGCAGTACTTC
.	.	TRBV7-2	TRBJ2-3	CASSLAGSTDTQYF	TGTGCCAGCAGCTTAGCCGGTAGCACAGATACGCAGTATTTT
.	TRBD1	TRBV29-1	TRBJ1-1	CSVRDREATEAFF	TGCAGCGTTCGGGACAGGGAAGCCACTGAAGCTTTCTTT
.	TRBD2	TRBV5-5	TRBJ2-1	CASRAGVLAGGGEQFF	TGTGCCAGCAGGGCTGGGGTCCTAGCGGGAGGTGGTGAGCAGTTCTTC
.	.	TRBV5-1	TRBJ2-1	CASSPLNTGGEQFF	TGCGCCAGCAGCCCTCTGAATACCGGAGGTGAGCAGTTCTTC
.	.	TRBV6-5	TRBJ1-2	CASTRTNLGRDGYTF	TGTGCCAGCACCAGGACGAATCTCGGGAGGGATGGCTACACCTTC
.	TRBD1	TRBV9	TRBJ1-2	CASSVDRGRYGYTF	TGTGCCAGCAGCGTTGACAGGGGGCGTTATGGCTACACCTTC
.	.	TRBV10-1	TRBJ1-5	CASTHIDSDSNQPQHF	TGCGCCAGCACCCACATCGACAGCGACTCAAATCAGCCCCAGCATTTT
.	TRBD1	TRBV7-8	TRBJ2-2	CASQPLRGRRAGELFF	TGTGCCAGCCAGCCGCTGAGGGGGCGCCGTGCCGGGGAGCTGTTTTTT
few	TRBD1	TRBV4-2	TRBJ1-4	CASSPSGGQGGEKLFF	TGTGCCAGCAGCCCTTCTGGGGGACAGGGCGGAGAAAAACTGTTTTTT
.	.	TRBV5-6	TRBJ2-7	CASSPRGARSDEQYF	TGTGCCAGCAGCCCTCGAGGCGCTAGGAGCGACGAGCAGTACTTC
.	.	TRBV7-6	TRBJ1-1	CASSLARGGARTEAFF	TGTGCCAGCAGCTTAGCCCGGGGGGGGGCAAGGACTGAAGCTTTCTTT
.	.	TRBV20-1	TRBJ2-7	CSASIAHEQYF	TGCAGTGCTTCGATAGCCCACGAGCAGTACTTC
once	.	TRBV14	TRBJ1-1	CASSQDASVDTEAFF	TGTGCCAGCAGCCAAGACGCCAGCGTCGACACTGAAGCTTTCTTT